The 15 T cell receptor beta chains below were found in one sample sequenced in a study of breast tumors, draining lymph nodes, adjacent tissues. MiXCR was run by TCRdb on the multiplex PCR reads, yielding one entry per CDR3 protein. The sample yields 180,000 or so distinct CDR3 sequences, roughly 29% seen once. Axillary draining lymph nodes of breast cancer patients supplied the node samples. The source material was axillary lymph node tissue. The receptors originated from a female donor with breast cancer. Some clones in this sample may be carry-over from other donors' samples.

This clonotype was seen ten or more times. V is TRBV7-9 and J is TRBJ1-5; D is possibly TRBD1 (5 bases). Trimming stripped 0 bases from V and 7 bases from J, with 19 bases between. Germline V lookup: CDR1 SEHNR, CDR2 FQNEAQ (reference sequence). The CDR3 runs 17 residues. The CDR3 region has the DNA TGTGCCAGCAGCTTAGCCCCCTTGGGGCCCTTAGGACAGCCCCAGCATTTT. Translated: CASSLAPLGPLGQPQHF.

Worth noting for this clonotype: Being one base from a much bigger clone, this may be a read error. The chain uses TRBV11-2 and TRBJ2-7; weak D call: TRBD2 (5 bases). The germline V gene encodes CDR1 SGHAT and CDR2 FQNNGV. The CDR3 runs to 13 residues. The V end lost 3 bases, the J end lost 6 bases, and 12 bases lay between the germline ends. The CDR3 DNA reads as TGTGCCAGCAGCTTCGGGGTAGAATCCGAGCAGTACTTC. Its protein is CASSFGVESEQYF.

This clonotype has just a few counts. A read error may explain this, as a much larger clone is one base away. The gene calls are TRBV20-1 and TRBJ2-1; 11 bases are a match to TRBD2. Looked up from germline, CDR1 is DFQATT and CDR2 is SNEGSKA (reference sequence). Trimming took 1 base from V and 10 from J; bases not matched to a gene: 12. The CDR3 has 16 amino acids. The CDR3 protein is CSARASGLAAASEQFF. For the CDR3, the DNA is TGCAGTGCTAGAGCCTCGGGACTAGCGGCGGCCAGCGAGCAGTTCTTC.

A few counts support this clonotype. Given a much more abundant clone one base away, this may be a read error. The rearrangement uses TRBV19 and TRBJ1-2, with TRBD1 as a possible D gene (6 bases). The germline V gene has CDR1 LNHDA and CDR2 SQIVND (reference sequence). The CDR3 consists of 18 residues. V shed 5 bases and J shed 4 bases, with 26 bases lying between them. CDR3 sequence (DNA): TGTGCCAGTAGTCCCCCAGGGACAAGCGATGGGCGGACCTATGGCTACACCTTC. It yields the protein CASSPPGTSDGRTYGYTF.

As concerns this clonotype: One end of the junction fails to match germline, which may point to a read error. This chain connects TRBV5-5 to TRBJ1-4; D gene unclear. Germline-derived CDR1 and CDR2 are SGHKS and YYEKEE (reference sequence). The CDR3 contains 13 residues. The DNA for the CDR3 is TGTGCCAGCAGAGTGGGAATGAGGGAAAAACTGGTTTTT. As protein: CASRVGMREKLVF.

Only a few counts were recorded for this clonotype. With a much larger clone just one base away, this may be a read error. The chain couples TRBV7-2 to TRBJ2-5; D is possibly TRBD2 (5 bases). Germline V gene lookup returns CDR1 SGHTA and CDR2 FQGNSA. Trimming cost V 0 bases and J 6 bases, with 23 bases left between them. The CDR3 extends over 18 amino acids. The CDR3 protein is CASSLAAASKSVWQTQYF. For the CDR3, the DNA is TGTGCCAGCAGCTTAGCGGCCGCTAGCAAGTCGGTGTGGCAGACCCAGTACTTC.

This clonotype occurred a few times. The chain carries TRBV12-2 and TRBJ2-1; the table names TRBD2, a call not compared with the DNA. TRBV12-2 is termed a pseudogene. The CDR3 has 18 residues. The CDR3 loop reads CASRRAPPTSGSYNEQFF. The CDR3, as DNA: TGTGCAAGTCGCCGAGCTCCCCCGACTAGCGGGTCCTACAATGAGCAGTTCTTC.

This clonotype was observed at least ten times. The chain links TRBV11-2 to TRBJ1-5, with D possibly TRBD1 on 6 matching bases. Trimming took 3 bases from V and 3 from J, leaving 12 bases between them. The CDR3 spans 15 residues. Germline V gene data show CDR1 as SGHAT and CDR2 as FQNNGV. CDR3: CASSLDGGPNQPQHF. As DNA, the CDR3 is TGTGCCAGCAGCTTGGACGGGGGGCCCAATCAGCCCCAGCATTTT.

This clonotype was picked up a small number of times. V gene TRBV28 combines with J gene TRBJ1-2, with 9 bases matching TRBD1. Trimming took 3 bases from V and 6 from J; bases not matched to a gene: 17. Germline loops: CDR1 MDHEN, CDR2 SYDVKM. This CDR3 is built from 18 residues. The CDR3 nucleotides are TGTGCCAGCAGTTTTCCAAGTACAGGGACAGGGTATTTGAATGGCTACACCTTC. Translating gives CASSFPSTGTGYLNGYTF.

As concerns this clonotype: The conserved phenylalanine or tryptophan normally closing the CDR3 is absent here, so this likely arose from a read error. The chain combines TRBV4-2 with TRBJ1-1; TRBD1 matches at 10 bases. This CDR3 spans 13 amino acids. V lost 4 bases to trimming and J lost 6 bases; unmatched junction nucleotides: 2. Germline CDR1 reads LGHNA; CDR2 reads YNFKEQ. The CDR3 is CASSRDRGPEAFS. The CDR3 DNA follows: TGTGCCAGCAGCCGGGACAGGGGTCCTGAAGCTTTCTCT.

The sample holds many counts of this clonotype. The V call is TRBV12-3 or TRBV12-4, the J call TRBJ1-4; D possibly corresponds to TRBD1 (5 bases). The CDR3 is made up of 15 amino acids. Deletions cut 5 bases from V and 6 bases from J, with 16 bases between. The CDR3 loop is CASSPSGREYEKLFF. The CDR3 DNA reads TGTGCCAGCAGTCCCTCGGGCAGGGAGTATGAAAAACTGTTTTTT.

This clonotype has ten or more counts. The rearrangement uses TRBV6-5 and TRBJ2-7; 10 bases match TRBD2. Germline-derived CDR1 and CDR2 are MNHEY and SVGAGI. The CDR3 has 15 amino acids. V lost 8 bases, J lost 6 bases, and 13 bases stayed unmatched. CDR3 amino acids: CASSPGTSVSSEQYF. CDR3 in DNA: TGTGCCAGCTCCCCCGGGACTAGCGTCTCAAGCGAGCAGTACTTC.

The table lists this clonotype with many counts. The gene calls are TRBV20-1 and TRBJ2-1; 13 positions agree with TRBD2. Germline V gene lookup returns CDR1 DFQATT and CDR2 SNEGSKA (reference sequence). The trim removed 4 bases at V and 7 bases at J, leaving 7 bases unmatched. The CDR3 sequence is 15 residues long. The CDR3 region has the DNA TGCAGTGCTACCGGGACTAGCGGGATGGGGAATGAGCAGTTCTTC. It specifies CSATGTSGMGNEQFF.

This clonotype appeared many times. The chain combines TRBV7-9 with TRBJ2-2, with TRBD2 identical over 9 bases. This CDR3 comprises 15 residues. Germline loops: CDR1 SEHNR, CDR2 FQNEAQ (reference sequence). The J segment lost 4 bases and the V segment lost 3 bases, leaving 3 bases of the junction unmatched. CDR3: CASSLTSGSTGELFF. The CDR3 region has the DNA TGTGCCAGCAGCTTGACTAGCGGAAGCACCGGGGAGCTGTTTTTT.

The chain employs TRBV10-1 and TRBJ1-6; TRBD1 might be the D (5 bases). CDR3 size: 18 residues. V lost 4 bases to trimming and J lost 6 bases, with 22 bases between them. Germline loops: CDR1 WNHNN, CDR2 SYGVQD (reference sequence). DNA of the CDR3: TGCGCCAGCAGTGGCAAAGGGGTAGACCTCGAGACTAATTCACCCCTCCACTTT. Protein sequence: CASSGKGVDLETNSPLHF.